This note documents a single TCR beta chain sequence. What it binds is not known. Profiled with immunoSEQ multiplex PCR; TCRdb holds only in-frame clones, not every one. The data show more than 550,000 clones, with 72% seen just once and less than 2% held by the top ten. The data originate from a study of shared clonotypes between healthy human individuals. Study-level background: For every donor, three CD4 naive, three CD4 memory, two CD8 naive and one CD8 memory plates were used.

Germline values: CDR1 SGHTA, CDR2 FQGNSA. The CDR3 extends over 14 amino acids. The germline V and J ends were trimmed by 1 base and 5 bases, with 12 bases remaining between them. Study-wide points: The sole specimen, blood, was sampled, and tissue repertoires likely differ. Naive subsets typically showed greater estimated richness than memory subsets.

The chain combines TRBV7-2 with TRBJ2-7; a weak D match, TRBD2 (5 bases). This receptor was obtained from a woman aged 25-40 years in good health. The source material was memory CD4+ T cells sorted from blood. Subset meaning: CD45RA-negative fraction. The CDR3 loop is CASSLDGIMNEQYF. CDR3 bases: TGTGCCAGCAGCTTAGACGGGATAATGAACGAGCAGTACTTC.